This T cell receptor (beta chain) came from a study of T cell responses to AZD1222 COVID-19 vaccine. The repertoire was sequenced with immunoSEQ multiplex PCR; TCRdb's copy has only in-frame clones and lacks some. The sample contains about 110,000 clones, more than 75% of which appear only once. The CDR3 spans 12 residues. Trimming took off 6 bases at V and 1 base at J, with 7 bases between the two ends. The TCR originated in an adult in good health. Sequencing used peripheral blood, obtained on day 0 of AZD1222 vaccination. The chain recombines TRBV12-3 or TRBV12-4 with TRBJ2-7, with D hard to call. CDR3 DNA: TGTGCCAGCAGCCTTAGGTCCTACGAGCAGTACTTC. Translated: CASSLRSYEQYF.